Below, one T cell receptor beta chain is given with its context. These data originate in a study of blood T cell repertoires in COVID-19. The wider study: COVID-19 samples, acute and convalescent, were from the United States, Italy and Spain. PBMCs, B-cell-depleted T cells, or T cells provided the cDNA or gDNA that made up the material.

After removal of 5 bases from V and 1 base from J, the junction contained 7 bases not matched to a gene. Per the germline V gene, CDR1 is SGHVS and CDR2 is FNYEAQ. The CDR3 totals 15 residues. As originally analysed: Estimated nucleated cell counts came from reference gene primer amplification. The repertoire was sequenced with immunoSEQ multiplex PCR; TCRdb's copy has only in-frame clones and lacks some. V, J and clone size were drawn from that table, and D and trimming were deduced from the DNA. The sample lists around 97,000 clones, over 85% occurring once. Material for sequencing was peripheral blood. This sequence was found in a woman aged 80 or over in a cohort sampled during active COVID-19. The chain combines TRBV7-6 with TRBJ1-2, with 7 positions matching TRBD1. The CDR3 spells CASSAIRDSNYGYTF. The CDR3 nucleotides read TGTGCCAGCAGCGCAATCAGGGACAGTAACTATGGCTACACCTTC.